One and the same sample provided the 4 T cell receptor beta chains below, sequenced in a study of regulatory T cells in long-lasting Graves disease. Combining iRepertoire HTBI primers with Arm-PCR of CDR3 regions, the authors built TCR beta libraries. TCRdb independently ran MiXCR on the multiplex PCR reads; one entry per CDR3 protein. This repertoire shows about 400,000 distinct CDR3 sequences, roughly a sixth found once; its top ten account for about a fifth. Time point defined: newly diagnosed GD, antithyroid drugs for less than 3 months. The TCR library was made from RNA that had been extracted from PBMCs in TRIzol. The sample was peripheral blood mononuclear cells (PBMCs), taken at new diagnosis, from a patient treated with antithyroid drugs. Every receptor here comes from a female donor with Graves disease.

The V and J genes are TRBV25-1 and TRBJ2-7; the D gene is possibly TRBD2 (6 bases). This CDR3 comprises 16 residues. The V end lost 1 base, the J end lost 7 bases, and 20 bases lay between the germline ends. Per germline, CDR1 MGHDK and CDR2 SYGVNS. The CDR3 nucleotides are TGTGCCAGCAGTGAATCTAGGGACGGAGGGCTCCGGGAGCAGTACTTC. Translating it yields CASSESRDGGLREQYF.

This chain uses TRBV5-1 with TRBJ1-4; possibly TRBD1 for D (6 bases). V lost 2 bases, J lost 4 bases, and 24 bases lay in between. This CDR3 comprises 19 residues. Germline CDR1 is SGHRS and CDR2 is YFSETQ. The chain's CDR3 is CASSLSNPGAPGNNEKLFF. CDR3 bases: TGCGCCAGCAGCTTATCTAACCCGGGGGCGCCTGGTAATAATGAAAAACTGTTTTTT.

The rearrangement uses TRBV14 and TRBJ1-2; possibly TRBD1 for D (5 bases). With 4 bases removed from V and 7 bases from J, the gap between germline ends came to 13 bases. The CDR3 runs to 13 residues. The germline gives CDR1 SGHDN, CDR2 FVKESK. The CDR3 sequence: CASSPGAGIGYTF. The CDR3 DNA sequence: TGTGCCAGCAGCCCCGGGGCAGGGATTGGCTACACCTTC.

This clonotype was seen repeatedly, ten times or more. The rearrangement links TRBV3-1 to TRBJ2-7; D gene ambiguous. The V gene's germline CDR1 is LGHDT and CDR2 YNNKEL (reference sequence). This CDR3 has 12 residues. CDR3 DNA sequence: TGTGCGTCAGGAGCTACCTCCTACGAGCAGTACTTC. Encoded protein: CASGATSYEQYF.